This T cell receptor (beta chain) was identified during a study of vaccination and CD4 T cells after COVID-19. Looking at the study overall: Sampling occurred at day 14 and days 161 to 241 post-vaccination in a few convalescent patients. Control cultures, each given a CEFX pool, an HIV-1 Nef pool, or no peptide, were included.

The time point was: late sampling 161 to 241 days after vaccination in three convalescent patients. Specified treatment: roughly 11-day PBMC culture with coronavirus spike peptide pools or control peptides (ViraFEST assay). IL-2 at roughly 9.6 IU/ml and peptide pools at 8.5 to 10 ug/ml were added to PBMCs cultured at over 1.5 million per well. Turning to this clonotype: Its antigen is unidentified.

The Oncomine TCR Beta short-read assay generated sequence data from the DNA of cultured CD4+ T cells. TCRdb re-called the PCR reads with MiXCR, one entry per CDR3 protein. The sample records 20,000 to 30,000 distinct CDR3 sequences, roughly 34% being singletons. This CDR3 contains 15 residues. Germline assignment: CDR1 SEHNR and CDR2 FQNEAQ (reference sequence). V dropped 1 base and J dropped 7; count of bases not matched to a gene: 1. The chain combines TRBV7-9 with TRBJ2-1; 13 bases are shared with TRBD2. The sequences come from CD4+ T cells from blood, cultured in vitro, collected about 7 months after SARS-CoV-2 vaccination. This TCR was sampled from a human donor who had recovered from COVID-19. DNA for the CDR3: TGTGCCAGCAGCTTAGGGACTAGCGGGAGTAATGAGCAGTTCTTC. This encodes CASSLGTSGSNEQFF. The entire variable domain, with the rest obtained from reference TRBV7-9 and TRBJ2-1, is as follows: DTGVSQNPRHKITKRGQNVTFRCDPISEHNRLYWYRQTLGQGPEFLTYFQNEAQLEKSRLLSDRFSAERPKGSFSTLEIQRTEQGDSAMYLCASSLGTSGSNEQFFGPGTRLTVL.